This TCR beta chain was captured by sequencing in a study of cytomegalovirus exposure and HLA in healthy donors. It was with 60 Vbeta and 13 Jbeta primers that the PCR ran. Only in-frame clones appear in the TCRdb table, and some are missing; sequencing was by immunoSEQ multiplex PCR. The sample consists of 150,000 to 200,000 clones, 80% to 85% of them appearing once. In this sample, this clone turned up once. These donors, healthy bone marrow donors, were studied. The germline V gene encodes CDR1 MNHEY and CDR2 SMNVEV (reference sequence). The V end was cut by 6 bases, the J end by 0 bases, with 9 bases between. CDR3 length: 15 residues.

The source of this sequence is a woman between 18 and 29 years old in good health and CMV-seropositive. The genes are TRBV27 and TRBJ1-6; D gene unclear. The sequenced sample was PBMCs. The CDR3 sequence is CASSQSISYNSPLHF. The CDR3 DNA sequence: TGTGCCAGCAGCCAATCTATCTCCTATAATTCACCCCTCCACTTT.